This T cell receptor beta chain appears in the sequencing data of a study of shared clonotypes between healthy human individuals. Study-wide points: Among the subsets, naive ones generally showed larger estimated richness than memory ones.

To note about this clone: What it binds is not known.

Profiling relied on immunoSEQ multiplex PCR, and the TCRdb table lists in-frame clones only, not all of them. The table records around 690,000 clones, roughly 88% of them present only once. The sequenced material came from memory CD8+ T cells from PBMCs. Subset reported: CD45RO+ cells pooled with CCR7-negative TemRA cells. This clonotype was obtained from a man aged 18 to 30 in good health. Some clones in this sample may be carry-over from other donors' samples.

The CDR3 nucleotides are TGTGCCAGCAGCCAGGTCCGCTATGGCTACACCTTC. Its protein product is CASSQVRYGYTF. The chain has TRBV7-9 and TRBJ1-2, with D hard to call. V was trimmed by 5 bases and J by 4 bases, leaving 8 bases between them. Germline-derived CDR1 and CDR2 are SEHNR and FQNEAQ (reference sequence). The CDR3 length is 12 residues.